This T cell receptor beta chain was captured by sequencing in a study of cytomegalovirus exposure and HLA in healthy donors. The study ran its PCR with 60 Vbeta and 13 Jbeta primers. Repertoires were generated with immunoSEQ multiplex PCR, while TCRdb's copy carries only in-frame clones and drops some. Of 120,000 or so clones listed, approximately 80% are singletons. Concerning this clone itself: Its antigen is currently unknown.

This CDR3 spans 21 amino acids. From germline, CDR1 is SGHRS and CDR2 YFSETQ. J gave up 4 bases and V 2 bases, and 26 bases lay outside the gene matches. Study results and limitations: Likely technical artifact: a cluster of highly shared sequence variants. The study recorded fewer than 200 TCR beta chains that were cytomegalovirus-associated. Accurate prediction of most subjects' HLA-A and HLA-B alleles from TCR beta sequences was reported.

The chain carries TRBV5-1 and TRBJ1-2; TRBD1 aligns across 7 bases. The receptor comes from a man aged 40-49 years in good health and CMV-seronegative. The sample taken for sequencing was PBMCs. The CDR3 region has the DNA TGCGCCAGCAGCTTAAGGGACAGAAAATCCCAATACCCGCTAACCGCCTATGGCTACACCTTC. Translating gives CASSLRDRKSQYPLTAYGYTF.